The sequence of this T cell receptor beta chain was determined in a study of cytomegalovirus exposure and HLA in healthy donors. CDR3 size: 16 residues. Germline values: CDR1 SEHNR, CDR2 FQNEAQ (reference sequence). Trimming removed 1 base from V and 1 base from J, with 12 bases in between. The study, taken as a whole, reports: When presence/absence was analysed, sequencing depth was taken to be roughly uniform across donors.

PCR primers comprised 60 Vbeta and 13 Jbeta primers. Here immunoSEQ multiplex PCR was the method, and the copy in TCRdb shows in-frame clones only, minus some. The sample lists over 150,000 clones, 60% to 85% seen once, with around 3% in the top ten. A remark on this clone: Its antigen is unknown.

Sequencing input: PBMCs. The source of this sequence is a woman aged 45-59 years in good health and CMV-seropositive. The rearrangement joins TRBV7-9 to TRBJ2-3; maybe TRBD1 (5 bases). Here the CDR3 reads CASSLGQIGGTDTQYF. The DNA of the CDR3 is TGTGCCAGCAGCTTAGGACAGATTGGTGGCACAGATACGCAGTATTTT.